The rows below give T cell receptor beta chains drawn from one sample of a study of breast tumors, draining lymph nodes, adjacent tissues. TCRdb independently ran MiXCR on the multiplex PCR reads; one entry per CDR3 protein. The sample carries 290,000 or so distinct CDR3 sequences, 30% to 35% recorded once. Input material: axillary lymph node tissue. The receptors derive from a female donor with breast cancer. Some clones in this sample may be carry-over from other donors' samples. CDR3s include the opening cysteine and the closing phenylalanine or tryptophan. The D gene is left open where the match is weak. Expanded clones are given a class, and other clones once, few, many or no size at all.

.,TRBD1,TRBV27,TRBJ1-4,TGTGCCAGCAGCGCCTCTTCTTGGACAGGGGGAGATGAAAAACTGTTTTTT,CASSASSWTGGDEKLFF
.,TRBD2,TRBV6-2/TRBV6-3,TRBJ2-2,TGTGCCAGCAGTCACTCGCCTAGCGGGAGCTTCGCCGCCGGGGAGCTGTTTTTT,CASSHSPSGSFAAGELFF
many,.,TRBV7-2,TRBJ2-3,TGTGCCAGCAGCTTAGTTCCCGGAAACACAGATACGCAGTATTTT,CASSLVPGNTDTQYF
.,TRBD1,TRBV7-2,TRBJ1-1,TGTGCCAGCAGTTACCAGGGGGCGCGAACTGAAGCTTTCTTT,CASSYQGARTEAFF
.,.,TRBV4-1,TRBJ1-2,TGCGCCAGCAGCCAAGAATCGGGTACCTATGGCTACACCTTC,CASSQESGTYGYTF
few,.,TRBV18,TRBJ2-5,TGTGCCAGCTCACCATGGGGCCAGTTGCAGTACTTC,CASSPWGQLQYF
many,TRBD1,TRBV7-8,TRBJ1-4,TGTGCCAGCAGTTCATTCGGGCAGGGGGGCTTCGGTGAAAAACTGTTTTTT,CASSSFGQGGFGEKLFF
many,.,TRBV18,TRBJ2-5,TGTGCCAGCTCACCACCGGGGGGAGAGACCCAGTACTTC,CASSPPGGETQYF
many,TRBD2,TRBV2,TRBJ2-5,TGTGCCAGCAGGGTTAGCGGGGCACAAGAGACCCAGTACTTC,CASRVSGAQETQYF
many,TRBD1,TRBV7-9,TRBJ2-2,TGTGCCAGCAGCTTACTACCCGGGACAGCCGGGGAGCTGTTTTTT,CASSLLPGTAGELFF
many,TRBD2,TRBV15,TRBJ2-7,TGTGCCACCAGCAGAGAACTAGCGGGAGTAGAGGACGAGCAGTACTTC,CATSRELAGVEDEQYF
many,.,TRBV9,TRBJ2-1,TGTGCCAGCAGCGTAGTGGCTAGAGGTTGGAATGAGCAGTTCTTC,CASSVVARGWNEQFF
many,.,TRBV5-8,TRBJ1-2,TGTGCCAGCAGCCTTGGGACACTCTATGGCTACACCTTC,CASSLGTLYGYTF
many,.,TRBV15,TRBJ2-1,TGTGCCACCAGCAATGCTATCGGGAGAGTGGGCTACAATGAGCAGTTCTTC,CATSNAIGRVGYNEQFF
many,TRBD2,TRBV29-1,TRBJ2-7,TGCAGCGTTACCGGGACTAGCGGGAGTCGGTACGAGCAGTACTTC,CSVTGTSGSRYEQYF
many,.,TRBV7-2,TRBJ1-2,TGTGCCAGCAGCTTAGACAGGAGGGCTACTATCGGCTACACCTTC,CASSLDRRATIGYTF
many,TRBD1,TRBV15,TRBJ2-2,TGTGCCACCAGCAGAGAGTACCCCGGGACAGGGAACACCGGGGAGCTGTTTTTT,CATSREYPGTGNTGELFF
many,.,TRBV11-2,TRBJ2-1,TGTGCCAGCACATCCGGCGGGACCAGGAATGAGCAGTTCTTC,CASTSGGTRNEQFF
many,.,TRBV7-2,TRBJ2-7,TGTGCCAGCAGCCAATGGACTGCCGATTGGCAGTACTTC,CASSQWTADWQYF
.,.,TRBV5-5,TRBJ1-5,TGTGCCAGCAGCTTGTTCGGGGGAAGCCAGCCCCAGCATTTT,CASSLFGGSQPQHF
few,.,TRBV5-1,TRBJ1-4,TGCGCCAGCAGTTTCAGGGGTAATGAAAACCTGTTTTTT,CASSFRGNENLFF
few,.,TRBV30,TRBJ2-1,TGTGCCTGGAGTGTCCGCGCCAGCTCCTACAATGAGCAGTTCTTC,CAWSVRASSYNEQFF
.,.,TRBV6-5,TRBJ1-4,TGTGCCAGCAGAACCCGTGCGAGACAAAGGGAAAAACTGTTTTTT,CASRTRARQREKLFF